This section outlines one T cell receptor (beta chain) sequence together with its context. Its antigen is not identified. CDR3 length equals 14 residues. CDR1 and CDR2 from the germline V gene are SGDLS and YYNGEE. RNA served as the template for amplifying TCR beta CDR3 regions. The workflow started with a first-round RT-PCR run with HTBI primers and then moved on to a second-round multiplex PCR. TCRdb fed the multiplex PCR reads into MiXCR, producing one record per CDR3 protein. The profile shows some 240,000 distinct CDR3 sequences, about 47% of them singletons. The sample is drawn from a study of Graves' ophthalmopathy and Graves' hyperthyroidism. Study results and limitations: Ophthalmopathy versus stable hyperthyroidism: 13-signature model gave under 90% sensitivity, around 81% specificity.

As the starting material, over 9 ml of fresh peripheral blood yielded the PBMCs. V is TRBV9 and J is TRBJ2-7; no clear D. The J call may be wrong; the DNA end is better matched by TRBJ2-1. The clonotype originates from an adult man with Graves' ophthalmopathy. The sample taken for sequencing was peripheral blood. This chain's CDR3 is CASSVDKAYQEQFF. The CDR3 DNA sequence: TGTGCCAGCAGCGTAGACAAGGCGTATCAGGAGCAGTTCTTC.